This TCR beta chain stems from a study of blood T cells in healthy people across ages. Turning to the study itself: With template switching, about one barcoded beta molecule was captured per two T cells.

Primed by a sample-barcoded 5' primer and a J-beta primer mix, a second PCR proceeded for roughly 7 to 12 cycles. TCRdb itself ran the 5' RACE reads through MiXCR, one entry per CDR3 protein. The repertoire includes 1,500,000 or so distinct CDR3 sequences, 35% to 45% of them detected once, and approximately 4.1% sits in the top ten. In the case of this clonotype: As yet, its antigen is unknown.

Donation came from healthy Caucasian individuals in Russia who were aged roughly 6 to 95. The CDR3 contains 13 residues. Study results and caveats: Long-lived donors had more naive CD4+ cells and higher diversity than aged donors.

Material for sequencing was blood. The J gene is TRBJ1-2, the V gene TRBV21-1. TRBV21-1 is described as a pseudogene. The TCR comes from a woman between 18 and 30 years old in good health. The chain's CDR3 is CASRNQGGHGYTF. CDR3 DNA: TGTGCCAGCAGAAATCAAGGAGGGCACGGCTACACCTTC.